This TCR beta chain was obtained from a study of T cells after yellow fever vaccination (dated by TCRdb to the late 2010s). About the investigation overall: Libraries from fractions with low cell numbers were prepared with the SMART-Seq v4 Ultra Low Input RNA kit. To track T-cell clones before and after primary and booster YFV17D yellow fever vaccination, bulk TCR alpha and beta repertoires were sequenced longitudinally. Blood was collected at multiple timepoints before and after primary and secondary immunization, and bulk PBMC replicates and cell subsets were isolated. Two healthy male donors, one aged 18 to 30 and one aged 30 to 40 years, made up the cohort.

The treatment or condition label of this sample denotes: live attenuated yellow fever vaccine strain. At every blood-draw timepoint, two biological replicates of bulk PBMCs were collected. PBMCs were isolated from peripheral blood using a standard Ficoll-Paque protocol. RNA was extracted with TriZol from bulk PBMCs, CD4 and CD8 fractions, and dextramer-positive and dextramer-negative fractions. V is cut by 6 bases and J by 0 bases, and the space between the germline ends is 11 bases. Via the germline V gene (reference sequence), CDR1 is DFQATT and CDR2 SNEGSKA. The CDR3, from cysteine to phenylalanine, totals 13 residues. Only CDR3 DNA remains: 39 bases, in frame from the first base. TCR cDNA was synthesized by 5'RACE template switching, through which a universal primer site and unique molecular identifiers were introduced. Priming for cDNA synthesis came from both the TCR alpha and TCR beta constant segments. Two PCR steps were used to amplify libraries, with sample barcodes and sequencing adapters being added in the second step. Sequencing of the libraries was done on either Illumina HiSeq 2500 (2x100 bp) or NovaSeq (2x150 bp). Per the source publication's procedure: Demultiplexing of reads and collapsing into UMI consensus sequences were performed with MIGEC, and V(D)J alignment was carried out with MiXCR. Using edgeR on replicate PBMC samples, clonotypes were called vaccine-responding if FDR was below 0.01 and the log2 fold change was above 5 up to day 15. Each bulk clonotype was labeled CD4 or CD8 based on which sequenced repertoire, CD4 or CD8, contained the clonotype at higher abundance. The raw public reads went through TCRdb reprocessing: fastp at Q25, MiXCR clone calling, in-frame beta chains kept. Each record represents a unique CDR3 protein, reported with the most common genes and DNA among its rows. In this record, the V and J calls reflect TCRdb's handling and not the investigators' own analysis. This sample is represented by a few hundred thousand distinct CDR3 sequences; 6.2% of them were singletons. Of the sample, over 12% is held by the ten largest clones.

Broad study findings and their caveats: The secondary T-cell response was found to be weaker but faster than the primary response, with a peak reached on day 5 rather than on day 15. Most clones expanded after primary vaccination (approximately 97% of CD4 and 88% of CD8) were re-detected after the booster, suggesting that broad memory maintenance occurred. A small fraction of clonotypes showed up in both the CD4 and CD8 compartments, probably as a result of convergent recombination. Computational filtering was needed because FACS-sorted repertoires could contain abundant contaminating clonotypes from the bulk population. The study included only a couple of donors, which limits how far the findings can be generalized.

Note on this clonotype: It lacks a known antigen. The input lacks base qualities; no much larger clone sits a single base away.

This TCR was recovered from a man aged 30 to 39 who received the YFV17D yellow fever vaccine. The sample in question was PBMCs, obtained 5 days after the yellow fever booster vaccination. This chain is built from TRBV20-1 and TRBJ1-2; TRBD1 is a weak D gene call, 5 bases matching. Here is the DNA: TGCAGTGCCCGAGACAGCTCTAACTATGGCTACACCTTC. Its coded protein is CSARDSSNYGYTF.